The next 4 T cell receptor beta chains were all read from a single sample in a study of fetal regulatory T cell absence and autoimmunity. This table comes from immunoSEQ multiplex PCR, and its TCRdb copy is limited to in-frame clones, with some not included. The table has about 95,000 clones, roughly 70% seen once. Sequencing was done on a sample of pancreas tissue. These receptors were collected from a male donor with IPEX syndrome.

This rearrangement joins TRBV19 to TRBJ1-5, with TRBD1 identical over 7 bases. Looked up from germline, CDR1 is LNHDA and CDR2 is SQIVND (reference sequence). Trimming took 2 bases from V and 9 from J; bases not matched to a gene: 7. The CDR3 has 14 residues. This CDR3 reads CASSILTGRWPQHF. The CDR3 coding sequence is TGTGCCAGTAGTATACTGACAGGGAGGTGGCCCCAGCATTTT.

This chain uses TRBV5-6 with TRBJ2-3; either TRBD1 or TRBD2 may supply D (6 bases each). CDR3 length equals 14 residues. Per germline, CDR1 SGHDT and CDR2 YYEEEE. Between the trimmed V and J ends, which lost 6 bases and 3 bases, there was a span of 14 bases. In DNA, the CDR3 is TGTGCCAGCATGAACGGGGGCAGAACAGATACGCAGTATTTT. Translating it yields CASMNGGRTDTQYF.

The rearrangement joins TRBV5-4 to TRBJ2-1, with D perhaps matching TRBD2 (6 bases). V was pared by 5 bases and J by 7 bases, with 16 bases between. The CDR3 runs to 14 residues. The germline gives CDR1 SGHNT, CDR2 YYREEE (reference sequence). The CDR3 here is CASSKPGTPNEQFF. The CDR3 nucleotides read TGTGCCAGCAGTAAACCCGGGACTCCTAATGAGCAGTTCTTC.

The chain recombines TRBV13 with TRBJ1-2; tentatively, D is TRBD1 (6 bases). V lost 1 base to trimming and J lost 7 bases, with 10 bases between them. The CDR3 runs 13 residues. Germline V gene sequence: CDR1 PRHDT, CDR2 FYEKMQ (reference sequence). Written as DNA, the CDR3 is TGTGCCAGCAGCTTAGTGGGGGGGCTTGGCTACACCTTC. It encodes CASSLVGGLGYTF.